The T cell receptor beta chain described here comes from a study of PD-L1 blockade in urothelial cancer. Background on the study: Intravenous atezolizumab, 1,200 mg every 3 weeks, was begun by patients in the mid-2010s. Blood-derived samples held a median around 130,000 T cells. Patients previously received 0 to 3 chemotherapy regimens. Notes on the study in general: Pretreatment peripheral blood TCR clonality that fell below the median predicted better survival among the patients studied.

Produced via immunoSEQ multiplex PCR; TCRdb's table is partial and in-frame only. Here the sample spans 100,000 to 150,000 clones, roughly 88% being singletons. This sample's time point: peripheral blood 6 weeks after treatment start. Concerning this clone itself: Its antigen is currently unknown.

The CDR3 length is 15 residues. V was pared by 0 bases and J by 0 bases, with 8 bases between. Looked up from germline, CDR1 is MNHEY and CDR2 is SVGAGI. The sequenced sample was PBMCs, obtained around atezolizumab (anti-PD-L1) treatment. The receptor was isolated from a man aged 50 or older with urothelial cancer. This chain joins TRBV6-5 and TRBJ1-2; TRBD1 is a possible D gene (5 bases). The CDR3 DNA is TGTGCCAGCAGTTACTCGGGCAGGGCTAACTATGGCTACACCTTC. This sequence encodes CASSYSGRANYGYTF.